The rows below give T cell receptor beta chains drawn from one sample of a study of blood T cell repertoires in COVID-19. The repertoire was sequenced with immunoSEQ multiplex PCR; TCRdb's copy has only in-frame clones and lacks some. The table lists 74,000 or so clones, 80% to 90% of them singletons. The specimen was peripheral blood. The receptors were gathered from a man between 50 and 59 years old with acute or convalescent COVID-19. Both conserved end residues are trimmed from each CDR3. D genes are given only for firm matches.

d_call v_call cdr3_aa
. TRBV4-1 ASSHPGVQETQY
TRBD2 TRBV29-1 SVGLAGNSYEQY
TRBD1 TRBV6-7 ASRPVPGTGVYGYT
. TRBV15 ATSFPGDTYEQY
. TRBV7-2 ASSLARLTNTEAF
. TRBV7-2 ASSLGVIEEDTQY
. TRBV30 AWSYRAAGELF
. TRBV7-9 ASSLGTPPYEQY
. TRBV4-3 ASSQFRQSSYNEQF
. TRBV20-1 SASSDRGYGYT
. TRBV7-2 ASSYLQGIGGYT
. TRBV3-1/TRBV3-2 ASSQGQYLQPQH
TRBD1 TRBV24-1 ATSDRTLNRGPNTGELF
TRBD1 TRBV7-9 ASSLAGTGEIYEQY
TRBD1 TRBV28 ASIQTGWSYGYT
TRBD2 TRBV5-6 ASSWGLNYNEQF
TRBD2 TRBV12-3/TRBV12-4 ASTLLALDEQF
TRBD1 TRBV7-2 ASSLGQGAYEQY
. TRBV2 ASSPTSGANVLT
. TRBV7-2 ASSFEGSAYGYT
TRBD1 TRBV5-4 ASSRETGGYGYT
TRBD1 TRBV19 ASSSDRGLYNEQF
TRBD2 TRBV2 ASSEMASGSGGTDTQY
TRBD1 TRBV5-4 ASSLAGQLNTEAF
TRBD1 TRBV6-5 ASSYSQGGLGETQY
. TRBV3-1/TRBV3-2 ASSHRGYTEAF